This passage covers 26 T cell receptor beta chains from one sample sequenced in a study of tumor-infiltrating lymphocytes in primary liver carcinoma. Starting material of 400 to 600 ng total RNA yielded TCR beta cDNA via a constant-region primer. Three rounds of nested multiplex PCR with slightly modified ARM-PCR produced TCR beta libraries. TRBV1-TRBV30 forward and Cbeta reverse primers drove the first two roughly 10-cycle rounds. Using its own MiXCR run on the multiplex PCR reads, TCRdb lists one record per CDR3 protein. The data show 50,000 to 70,000 distinct CDR3 sequences, with less than 85% seen just once and 57% held by the top ten. Bulk tissue was left unsorted, and RNA and DNA were co-extracted from about 19-30 mg of it. The sample consisted of liver tumor tissue from sampling region 2. The subset was: tumor region T2, inferior pole. Source of these receptors: a man aged 40-55 years with primary liver carcinoma and hepatitis B virus infection.

This clonotype turned up a few times. Given the absence of the conserved phenylalanine or tryptophan at the CDR3 end, a read error is likely. The chain employs TRBV14 and TRBJ2-1; 9 nucleotides align to TRBD1. This CDR3 has 17 residues. Per the germline V gene, CDR1 is SGHDN and CDR2 is FVKESK. Trimming cost V 0 bases and J 4 bases; bases outside gene matches: 7. The CDR3 region is CASSQEGQGTGYNEQFL. Written as DNA, the CDR3 is TGTGCCAGCAGCCAAGAGGGTCAGGGGACAGGGTACAATGAGCAGTTCCTC.

This clonotype turned up a few times. The chain employs TRBV12-3 or TRBV12-4 and TRBJ2-7; no firm D call. The CDR3 is 14 residues long. V was pared by 3 bases and J by 5 bases, with 14 bases between. CDR3 in amino acids: CASSFASSSHEQYF. The CDR3 nucleotides read TGTGCCAGCAGTTTTGCTAGTAGCTCTCACGAGCAGTACTTC.

For this clonotype: One end of the junction does not line up with germline, which may come from a read error. The chain uses TRBV12-3 or TRBV12-4 and TRBJ2-7; 10 bases map to TRBD2. The CDR3 is 14 residues long. This CDR3 reads CVSSLAGENNEQYF. Here the CDR3 DNA reads TGTGTCAGCAGTCTAGCGGGAGAGAACAACGAGCAGTACTTC.

The rearrangement uses TRBV29-1 and TRBJ1-2; D might be TRBD1 (6 bases). This CDR3 has 13 amino acids. Trimming removed 5 bases at V and 4 bases at J, with 14 bases between. The V gene's germline CDR1 is SQVTM and CDR2 ANQGSEA. CDR3 DNA sequence: TGCAGCGTTTTCGGACAGACTAGCTATGGCTACACCTTC. Amino acids: CSVFGQTSYGYTF.

About this clonotype itself: Because the CDR3 is missing its conserved closing phenylalanine or tryptophan, this is likely a read error. This chain connects TRBV2 to TRBJ2-7, with TRBD1 as a possible D gene (6 bases). CDR3 length equals 15 residues. Germline V gene sequence: CDR1 SNHLY, CDR2 FYNNEI. CDR3 region: CASSENRVVSYEQYS. The DNA of the CDR3 is TGTGCCAGTAGTGAGAACAGGGTGGTCTCCTACGAGCAGTACTCC.

Of note for this clonotype: The junction and the germline gene differ at one end; a read error may be behind it. The V gene is TRBV6-5, the J gene TRBJ1-2, with 8 bases identical to TRBD1. The germline gives CDR1 MNHEY, CDR2 SVGAGI. CDR3 length: 15 residues. The CDR3 DNA is TGTGCCAGCAGTTGCCAGACAGGGGCAAGCTATGACTACACCTTC. This encodes CASSCQTGASYDYTF.

This clonotype has only a few counts. The rearrangement links TRBV4-1 to TRBJ1-1; 9 bases match TRBD1. Germline V lookup: CDR1 MGHRA, CDR2 YSYEKL. CDR3 length: 16 amino acids. V dropped 5 bases and J dropped 3; count of bases not matched to a gene: 10. CDR3 in amino acids: CASSKGDRGRDTEAFF. DNA of the CDR3: TGCGCCAGCAGCAAAGGTGACAGGGGGAGGGACACTGAAGCTTTCTTT.

The chain employs TRBV11-2 and TRBJ2-3; D unclear. The CDR3 totals 13 residues. CDR1 and CDR2 from the germline V gene are SGHAT and FQNNGV. The V gene lost 10 bases and the J gene lost 0 bases, with 11 bases spanning the gap. CDR3 loop: CANSLISTDTQYF. CDR3 DNA sequence: TGTGCCAACAGTTTGATCAGCACAGATACGCAGTATTTT.

This clonotype was seen at least ten times. The genes are TRBV7-8 and TRBJ2-1; 8 nucleotides align to TRBD1. The V segment lost 5 bases and the J segment 9 bases; nucleotides outside the gene matches: 9. The CDR3 has 14 residues. Germline CDR1 and CDR2: SGHVS and FQNEAQ. Written as DNA, the CDR3 is TGTGCCAGCAGCGACCAGACAGGGGACGTTGAGCAGTTCTTC. Translated: CASSDQTGDVEQFF. Using reference TRBV7-8 and TRBJ2-1 for the parts outside the CDR3, the full variable domain is GAGVSQSPRYKVAKRGQDVALRCDPISGHVSLFWYQQALGQGPEFLTYFQNEAQLDKSGLPSDRFFAERPEGSVSTLKIQRTQQEDSAVYLCASSDQTGDVEQFFGPGTRLTVL.

This clonotype was recorded a few times. The chain joins TRBV6-1 to TRBJ2-7; D is perhaps TRBD1 (5 bases). Trimming shortened V by 4 bases and J by 7 bases, and 17 bases separated the two germline ends. The CDR3 is made up of 14 amino acids. Germline assignment: CDR1 MNHNS and CDR2 SASEGT. The CDR3 DNA is TGTGCCAGCAGTGTCGACCAGGGAATAGGGGAGCAGTACTTC. Translated, it gives CASSVDQGIGEQYF.

About this clonotype: With a much larger clone just one base away, this may be a read error. The chain recombines TRBV5-4 with TRBJ2-7, with TRBD2 identical over 11 bases. CDR3 size: 16 residues. Trimming at V came to 4 bases and at J to 3 bases, leaving 9 bases not matched to a gene. The germline V gene encodes CDR1 SGHNT and CDR2 YYREEE (reference sequence). The CDR3 nucleotides are TGTGCCAGCAGCACAAGACTAGCGGGAACCGTCTACGAGCAGTACTTC. This sequence encodes CASSTRLAGTVYEQYF.

Points on this clonotype: This CDR3 is missing its conserved last phenylalanine or tryptophan, likely due to a read error. The V and J genes are TRBV4-1 and TRBJ1-3; no clear D. This CDR3 spans 11 amino acids. CDR1 and CDR2 from the germline V gene are MGHRA and YSYEKL. CDR3 amino acids: CASCQSDTIYL. CDR3 sequence (DNA): TGCGCCAGCTGCCAATCGGACACCATATATTTA.

V usage is TRBV1 and J usage is TRBJ2-5. TRBV1 is noted as a pseudogene. The CDR3 totals 13 residues. CDR3 in amino acids: CTSTHDIQETQYF. Here the CDR3 DNA reads TGCACCAGCACTCACGACATACAAGAGACCCAGTACTTC.

V and J are TRBV29-1 and TRBJ1-2; the D is unclear. Germline values: CDR1 SQVTM, CDR2 ANQGSEA. Trimming left V 0 bases short and J 4 bases short, with 21 bases between. The CDR3 is 17 amino acids. This CDR3 is CSVEDLTSGLRGYGYTF. As DNA, the CDR3 is TGCAGCGTTGAAGATCTTACGTCGGGGTTGCGGGGCTATGGCTACACCTTC. The whole variable domain, filled in from reference TRBV29-1 and TRBJ1-2, reads SAVISQKPSRDICQRGTSLTIQCQVDSQVTMMFWYRQQPGQSLTLIATANQGSEATYESGFVIDKFPISRPNLTFSTLTVSNMSPEDSSIYLCSVEDLTSGLRGYGYTFGSGTRLTVV.

The chain employs TRBV4-1 and TRBJ1-2; D is unclear. This CDR3 is 15 amino acids long. Germline loops: CDR1 MGHRA, CDR2 YSYEKL. Trimming removed 0 bases at V and 7 bases at J, with 15 bases between. The CDR3 DNA reads TGCGCCAGCAGCCAAGATCCGGACCCTTTCCTTGGCTACACCTTC. Translation: CASSQDPDPFLGYTF.

On this clonotype: This clone may be a read error of a much larger clone one base away. The chain has TRBV4-1 and TRBJ2-3; 9 bases map to TRBD2. The CDR3 has 16 residues. V was clipped by 0 bases and J by 7 bases; unmatched bases: 8. The germline CDR1 and CDR2 sequences are MGHRA and YSYEKL. Here the CDR3 DNA reads TGCGCCAGCAGCCAAGATCCGAGTAGCGGGAGTAATACGCAGTATTTT. Translation gives CASSQDPSSGSNTQYF.

This chain connects TRBV11-2 to TRBJ2-7, with D tentatively TRBD1 (6 bases). This CDR3 comprises 14 residues. CDR1 is SGHAT, CDR2 FQNNGV, per germline. CDR3 sequence reads: CVSSLTGPHYEQYF. CDR3 nucleotides: TGTGTCAGTAGCTTAACAGGGCCCCACTACGAGCAGTACTTC.

The chain combines TRBV5-1 with TRBJ2-2; perhaps TRBD1 as D (6 bases). V dropped 6 bases and J dropped 10 bases, with 22 bases sitting between them. Germline V gene sequence: CDR1 SGHRS, CDR2 YFSETQ. The CDR3 covers 15 residues. This chain's CDR3 is CASNPENRDHEELFF. In DNA, the CDR3 is TGCGCCAGCAACCCAGAGAACAGGGATCACGAGGAGCTGTTTTTT.

This clonotype was found a few times. A much larger clone is a single base away; this may be a read error. The CDR3 does not close with the conserved phenylalanine or tryptophan, likely indicating a read error. The chain combines TRBV5-1 with TRBJ2-3; perhaps TRBD2 as D (6 bases). The germline CDR1 and CDR2 sequences are SGHRS and YFSETQ. The V end lost 2 bases, the J end lost 2 bases, and 15 bases lay between the germline ends. The CDR3 is made up of 16 amino acids. Written as DNA, the CDR3 is TGCGCCAGCAGCTTTGGACGGGAGTGGGCCACAGATACGCAGTATTCT. This codes for CASSFGREWATDTQYS.

This clonotype was observed many times. The chain couples TRBV19 to TRBJ2-2; D is tentatively TRBD1 or TRBD2 (5 bases each). Germline V gene sequence: CDR1 LNHDA, CDR2 SQIVND (reference sequence). The CDR3 loop spans 15 amino acids. Deletions cut 3 bases from V and 4 bases from J, with 12 bases between. CDR3 sequence: CASSMYGTGTGELFF. In DNA form, the CDR3 reads TGTGCCAGTAGTATGTACGGGACGGGCACCGGGGAGCTGTTTTTT.

J is TRBJ2-7 and V is TRBV4-2; TRBD2 matches at 7 bases. The CDR3 sequence is 18 residues long. Germline CDR1 reads LGHNA; CDR2 reads YNFKEQ. Trimming removed 6 bases from V and 5 bases from J; junction bases left unmatched: 22. CDR3 protein: CASSGKPELVGGAHEQYF. DNA for the CDR3: TGTGCCAGCAGTGGAAAACCGGAACTAGTGGGAGGGGCACACGAGCAGTACTTC.

Notes on this clonotype: At one end, the junction sequence differs from germline, possibly due to a read error. This chain links TRBV7-8 with TRBJ1-3; D uncertain. Germline values: CDR1 SGHVS, CDR2 FQNEAQ. The CDR3 has 15 amino acids. The CDR3 region has the DNA TGTGCCAGCAGAAGCGACACGTACTCTGAAAACACCATATATTTC. It encodes CASRSDTYSENTIYF.

Details on this clonotype: An end of the junction does not agree with germline; a read error may underlie this. The V gene is TRBV4-1, the J gene TRBJ2-7; 7 bases map to TRBD1. This CDR3 spans 16 amino acids. Germline values: CDR1 MGHRA, CDR2 YSYEKL. The CDR3 DNA follows: TGCACCAGCAGCCTTGCCGGGACAGACTTCTCCTACGAGCAGTACTTC. Encoded protein: CTSSLAGTDFSYEQYF.

To note about this clonotype: An end of the junction differs from the germline gene, which may be a read error. The chain uses TRBV11-2 and TRBJ2-7; D is unresolved. Germline V gene lookup returns CDR1 SGHAT and CDR2 FQNNGV. The CDR3 has 13 residues. The CDR3 DNA sequence: TGTACCAGCAGCTATTTACAAGGTTACGAGCAGTACTTT. This gives the protein CTSSYLQGYEQYF.

The chain links TRBV18 to TRBJ1-1, with no clear D. Germline loops: CDR1 KGHSH, CDR2 LQKENI. The CDR3 has 14 amino acids. Trimming cost V 0 bases and J 6 bases, with 11 bases left between them. CDR3 protein: CASSPPPKGAEAFF. CDR3 coding DNA: TGTGCCAGCTCACCACCGCCGAAGGGAGCTGAAGCTTTCTTT.

On this clonotype itself: A clone one base away is much larger, so this may be a read error. The chain combines TRBV5-1 with TRBJ1-1; D might be TRBD1 (5 bases). Germline CDR1 reads SGHRS; CDR2 reads YFSETQ. The CDR3 sequence is 12 residues long. The CDR3 spells CASSFGGTEALF. CDR3 DNA sequence: TGCGCCAGCAGCTTCGGGGGTACTGAAGCTCTCTTT.